Here is one T cell receptor (beta chain) with its context. The V and J ends lost 5 bases and 1 base, in that order; junction bases with no gene match: 5. CDR1 SGHNT and CDR2 YYREEE come from the germline V gene (reference sequence). This CDR3 has 14 amino acids. This entry comes from a study of cytomegalovirus exposure and HLA in healthy donors. Primers included in the PCR were 60 Vbeta and 13 Jbeta primers. The table came from immunoSEQ multiplex PCR; TCRdb's copy has only in-frame clones and leaves some out. Here the sample spans under 200,000 clones, about 72% being singletons. The sequenced material came from PBMCs. The TCR was taken from a man aged 45-65 years in good health and CMV-seropositive. The V call is TRBV5-4, the J call TRBJ1-2, with 7 bases lining up with TRBD1. The CDR3, as DNA: TGTGCCAGCAGAGGGGGCGAGGTTAACTATGGCTACACCTTC. This gives the protein CASRGGEVNYGYTF.